A selection of T cell receptor beta chains follows, all from one sample in a study of blood T cells in healthy people across ages. TCRdb re-called the 5' RACE reads with MiXCR, one entry per CDR3 protein. The sample carries hundreds of thousands of distinct CDR3 sequences, around 26% recorded once. The specimen sequenced was blood. The receptors stem from an elderly woman in good health. Both conserved end residues are part of each CDR3. D genes are given only for firm matches. The size field is filled for only some rows; it gives once, few, many or a size class.

j_call v_call d_call clone_size cdr3_nt cdr3_aa
TRBJ2-4 TRBV14 - many TGTGCCAGCAGCCAAGTCGGTAGGCAGTACTTC CASSQVGRQYF
TRBJ2-6 TRBV19 - few TGTGCCAGTAGTACCATTAGCGTCCTGACTTTC CASSTISVLTF
TRBJ2-7 TRBV7-9 - - TGTGCCAGCAGCCCGAAGCAGGGTTGGGGCACCTACGAGCAGTACTTC CASSPKQGWGTYEQYF
TRBJ2-5 TRBV20-1 TRBD2 many TGCAGTGCTAGAGGGACTAGCGGGGGGGGCGAGACCCAGTACTTC CSARGTSGGGETQYF
TRBJ1-5 TRBV18 - - TGTGCCAGCTCACCTGCGGCAGCAAATCAGCCCCAGCATTTT CASSPAAANQPQHF
TRBJ1-1 TRBV6-2/TRBV6-3 - - TGTGCCAGCAGTTACGTCCAGACTGAAGCTTTCTTT CASSYVQTEAFF
TRBJ2-3 TRBV12-3/TRBV12-4 - many TGTGCCAGCAGACAGAGCACAGATACGCAGTATTTT CASRQSTDTQYF
TRBJ2-3 TRBV18 - few TGTGCCAGCTCTACGACGGAAAGCACAGATACGCAGTATTTT CASSTTESTDTQYF
TRBJ1-5 TRBV7-2 - - TGTGCCAGCAGCTTACGGAGGGAGGGCGATCAGCCCCAGCATTTT CASSLRREGDQPQHF
TRBJ1-4 TRBV6-6 - - TGTGCCAGCAGTTACTCAGGGCTTGGAAATGAAAAACGGTTTTTT CASSYSGLGNEKRFF
TRBJ2-3 TRBV19 - - TGTGCCAGTAGTATCTGGGGGGGGCGTGCAGATACGCAGTATTTT CASSIWGGRADTQYF
TRBJ2-1 TRBV4-3 TRBD2 many TGCGCCAGCAGCCAAGATTGGACTAGCGGGGGGGCCCCCTACAATGAGCAGTTCTTC CASSQDWTSGGAPYNEQFF
TRBJ2-3 TRBV7-2 - many TGTGCCAGCAGCCTCGGAAGTGTCACAGATACGCAGTATTTT CASSLGSVTDTQYF
TRBJ2-3 TRBV11-3 - many TGTGCCAGCAGCTCCCCACAGGGAAGTACGCAGTATTTT CASSSPQGSTQYF
TRBJ1-2 TRBV29-1 - many TGCACTCAAGACTCGGGCGGTGGCTACACCTTC CTQDSGGGYTF
TRBJ2-1 TRBV7-9 - - TGTGTCAGCAGCTTAGCGGTCTCCTACAATGAGCAGTTCTTC CVSSLAVSYNEQFF
TRBJ2-3 TRBV28 - once TGTGCCAGCAGTTGGGCCCTTGCGGGGGCGGTGCGCACAGATACGCAGTATTTT CASSWALAGAVRTDTQYF
TRBJ1-2 TRBV20-1 TRBD1 many TGCAGTGCCAGGACAGGGGATATCTATGGCTACACCTTC CSARTGDIYGYTF
TRBJ1-1 TRBV6-6 - few TGTGCCAGCAGCTTGACACTTTCGAACACTGAAGCTTTCTTT CASSLTLSNTEAFF
TRBJ2-5 TRBV7-2 TRBD2 many TGTGCCAGCACTATGAGCGGGGGTATGAAGACCCAGTACTTC CASTMSGGMKTQYF
TRBJ2-1 TRBV4-3 - - TGCGCCAGCAGCCTGCACTGGGGACTTCGTAACAACGAGCAGTTCTTC CASSLHWGLRNNEQFF
TRBJ2-3 TRBV12-3/TRBV12-4 TRBD2 many TGTGCCAGCAGCAGGACTAGCAGTACGCAGTATTTT CASSRTSSTQYF
TRBJ2-5 TRBV29-1 - - TGCAGCGTGGATGGTCCACCTCAAGAGACCCAGTACTTC CSVDGPPQETQYF
TRBJ2-7 TRBV21-1 - many TGTGCCAGCAGCGGGCCGACGACAGGGAGCCTAGTGGAGCAGTACTTC CASSGPTTGSLVEQYF
TRBJ2-7 TRBV5-1 - many TGCGCCAGCAGCTCCACCCCAACAGGTCTCCGCGAGCAGTACTTC CASSSTPTGLREQYF
TRBJ2-1 TRBV5-1 TRBD2 - TGCGCCAGCAGCTTGGTACCGACTAGCGGCTACAATGAGCAGTTCTTC CASSLVPTSGYNEQFF
TRBJ1-1 TRBV2 - once TGTGCCAGCACCCTACGGGCCCCGAACACTGAAGCTTTCTTT CASTLRAPNTEAFF
TRBJ2-4 TRBV20-1 - - TGCAGTGCTTGGCTATCAGCCAAAAACATTCAGTACTTC CSAWLSAKNIQYF
TRBJ2-1 TRBV6-6 - many TGTGCCAGCAGTCTCCAGGGACAAGTCCAGGGTGAGCAGTTCTTC CASSLQGQVQGEQFF
TRBJ2-1 TRBV19 - many TGTGCCAGTACCATGGGTAATGAGCAGTTCTTC CASTMGNEQFF
TRBJ1-2 TRBV28 - - TGTGCCAGCAGTTATACGACAGCGCGCGGCTACACCTTC CASSYTTARGYTF
TRBJ1-5 TRBV18 TRBD1 - TGTGCCAGCTCACCACCGGGGGACAGGGAACAGCCCCAGCATTTT CASSPPGDREQPQHF
TRBJ2-3 TRBV20-1 TRBD2 - TGCAGTGCGGAGCAGGACGGGGGGGCTGGTACGCAGTATTTT CSAEQDGGAGTQYF
TRBJ2-1 TRBV3-1 - - TGTGCCAGCAGCCATAAAGGGGGGGCTTTTGGGCAGTTCTTC CASSHKGGAFGQFF
TRBJ2-5 TRBV20-1 TRBD1 many TGCAGCCCTTCGAGGGGGCGCGTGGAGACCCAGTACTTC CSPSRGRVETQYF
TRBJ1-1 TRBV7-9 TRBD1 once TGTGCCAGCAGTCCTGCGGGAGGGACAGGCTCCACTGAAGCTTTCTTT CASSPAGGTGSTEAFF
TRBJ1-1 TRBV7-2 - - TGTGCCAGCAGCCTCGCAATTGAAGCTTTCTTT CASSLAIEAFF
TRBJ1-3 TRBV7-2 TRBD1 - TGTGCCAGCAGCTCCAGTGCCTGGACAGGGAGGGGAAACACCATATATTTT CASSSSAWTGRGNTIYF
TRBJ2-5 TRBV4-3 TRBD1 many TGCGCCAGCAGCCAAACTCAGGGGGCGGCCTTTCAAGAGACCCAGTACTTC CASSQTQGAAFQETQYF
TRBJ1-2 TRBV9 - - TGTGCCAGCAGCGCCTGGGGGAGAAGCTATGGCTACACCTTC CASSAWGRSYGYTF
TRBJ2-1 TRBV5-5 - many TGTGCCAGCAGCCCTGTCGTTCTCTCGGCGTCCAATGAGCAGTTCTTC CASSPVVLSASNEQFF
TRBJ1-2 TRBV27 TRBD1 many TGTGCCAGCAGTTCTCGGACAGGGAAGGCCTATGGCTACACCTTC CASSSRTGKAYGYTF
TRBJ1-1 TRBV27 - few TGTGCCAGCAGTTTACGTACTATGAACACTGAAGCTTTCTTT CASSLRTMNTEAFF
TRBJ2-4 TRBV7-2 - many TGTGCCAGCAGCTTCGACAGTATAGCCAAAAACATTCAGTACTTC CASSFDSIAKNIQYF
TRBJ2-7 TRBV20-1 TRBD2 - TGCAGTGCCCGGACTAGTGGCTACGAGCAGTACTTC CSARTSGYEQYF
TRBJ2-2 TRBV12-3/TRBV12-4 TRBD1 - TGTGCCAGCAGTCCTATAACAGGGGGCCGTGTCACCGGGGAGCTGTTTTTT CASSPITGGRVTGELFF
TRBJ2-5 TRBV7-9 - many TGTGCCAGCAGCTTCACCGGGGTGGAGACCCAGTACTTC CASSFTGVETQYF
TRBJ1-5 TRBV20-1 - many TGCAGTGCTAGAGTTCCCTTAGGAGGTTATAGCAATCAGCCCCAGCATTTT CSARVPLGGYSNQPQHF
TRBJ2-1 TRBV9 TRBD2 - TGTGCCAGCAGCCCAGCGGGGGGCCTTCGGGAGCAGTTCTTC CASSPAGGLREQFF
TRBJ2-5 TRBV4-1 - - TGCGCCAGCAGCCCGAGATTAGAATACTCAGGGGAGACCCAGTACTTC CASSPRLEYSGETQYF
TRBJ1-1 TRBV14 - - TGTGCCAGCAGAAGTACGGTGAACACTGAAGCTTTCTTT CASRSTVNTEAFF
TRBJ1-2 TRBV19 - - TGTGCCAGTAGTAGAGGAAATACATATGGCTACACCTTC CASSRGNTYGYTF